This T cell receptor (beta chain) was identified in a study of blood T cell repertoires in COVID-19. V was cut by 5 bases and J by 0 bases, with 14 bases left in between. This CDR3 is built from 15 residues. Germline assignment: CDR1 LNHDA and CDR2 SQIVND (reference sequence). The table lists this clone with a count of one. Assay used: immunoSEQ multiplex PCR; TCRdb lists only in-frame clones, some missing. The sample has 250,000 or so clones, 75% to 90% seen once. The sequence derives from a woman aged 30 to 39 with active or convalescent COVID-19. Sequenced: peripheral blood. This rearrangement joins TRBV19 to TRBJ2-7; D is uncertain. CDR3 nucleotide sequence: TGTGCCAGTAGTCCCCGTCTGACAACCTCCTACGAGCAGTACTTC. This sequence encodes CASSPRLTTSYEQYF.